This TCR beta chain was identified in a study of graft-versus-host responses after intestinal transplantation. Whole-study findings and limits: Allografts of patients with graft-donor T cell macrochimerism showed high graft-versus-host to host-versus-graft clone ratios. Recipient marrow harbored GvH clones, some of which surfaced first in ileum or blood. Declines in HvG clones occurring early post-transplant were associated with peak circulating GvH clone levels.

About this clone: Its antigen is as yet unknown.

J was trimmed by 6 bases and V by 5 bases; bases with no gene match: 5. The CDR3 totals 13 residues. Germline CDR1 reads SGHAT; CDR2 reads FQDESV (reference sequence). Using immunoSEQ multiplex PCR, the repertoire was profiled, and TCRdb retains in-frame clones only, with some absent. The data show around 120,000 clones, with roughly 95% seen just once and around 3% held by the top ten. The gene calls are TRBV11-1 and TRBJ2-7, with 9 bases that match TRBD1. The source material was unstimulated CD8+ T cells sorted from spleen or lymph node cells, sampled before intestinal transplant. This receptor was obtained from a human donor who received an intestinal transplant. The CDR3 bases are TGTGCCAGCAGCCTCACAGGGGGCGGCGAGCAGTACTTC. Its translation: CASSLTGGGEQYF.